A selection of T cell receptor beta chains follows, all from one sample in a study of T cell repertoires in cytomegalovirus infection. TCRdb used MiXCR to reprocess the reads, holding one entry per CDR3 protein. The sample has about 700,000 distinct CDR3 sequences, around 30% seen once. The antigens of these receptors remain unknown. The starting material was cultured PBMCs, obtained from culture after CMV antigen stimulation. The receptor source for this set is a human donor in good health (CMV status not recorded). Some clones in this sample may be carry-over from other donors' samples. The CDR3 runs from the conserved cysteine through the conserved F or W. The D gene is left open where the match is weak. A clone size is listed for some rows: how often the clone was seen (once, few, many), or a class if it is expanded.

clone size	D gene	V gene	J gene	CDR3 DNA	CDR3 protein
few	.	TRBV6-1	TRBJ1-6	TGTGCCAGCAGCTTTCGCGGGTTTAATTCACCCCTCCACTTT	CASSFRGFNSPLHF
many	.	TRBV7-2	TRBJ2-5	TGTGCCAGCAGCTTAGGGAATCGGGAGACCCAGTACTTC	CASSLGNRETQYF
.	TRBD2	TRBV7-7	TRBJ2-1	TGTGCCAGCAGCTACGGACTAGTGGATGAGCAGTTCTTC	CASSYGLVDEQFF
few	.	TRBV19	TRBJ1-5	TGTGCCAGTAGTATCTACGGGACACCCGATCAGCCCCAGCATTTT	CASSIYGTPDQPQHF
many	TRBD1	TRBV7-6	TRBJ2-2	TGTGCCAGCAGCTTAGGTCCGGGACAGGGTGCCACCGGGGAGCTGTTTTTT	CASSLGPGQGATGELFF
.	TRBD2	TRBV6-2/TRBV6-3	TRBJ2-1	TGTGCCAGCTCGGACAGGCTAGCGGGGAATGAGCAGTTCTTC	CASSDRLAGNEQFF
.	TRBD1	TRBV7-9	TRBJ2-3	TGTGCCAGCAGCCTCGGGACAGGGGTCGCGCAGTATTTT	CASSLGTGVAQYF
.	.	TRBV7-6	TRBJ1-4	TGTGCCAGCAGCTTAGCTATAGCAGAAAAACTGTTTTTT	CASSLAIAEKLFF
.	.	TRBV6-2/TRBV6-3	TRBJ1-5	TGTGCCAGCAGTTATATAGGGGTCCTAAGCAATCAGCCCCAGCATTTT	CASSYIGVLSNQPQHF
.	TRBD2	TRBV12-3/TRBV12-4	TRBJ2-1	TGTGCCAGCAGCTTCCTCAGCGGGGGGGGGGATGAGCAGTTCTTC	CASSFLSGGGDEQFF
.	TRBD1	TRBV20-1	TRBJ2-7	TGCAGTACTACCGATCCGGGACAGGGTTACGAGCAGTACTTC	CSTTDPGQGYEQYF
many	.	TRBV7-9	TRBJ1-6	TGTGCCAGCATTTCGGACAGAGAGCATTCACCCCTCCACTTT	CASISDREHSPLHF
.	.	TRBV28	TRBJ1-2	TGTGCCAGCAGCCGAGGGGGTAACCTCTATGGCTACACCTTC	CASSRGGNLYGYTF
.	.	TRBV7-9	TRBJ2-1	TGTGCCAGCAGCGCCATATTCAGGCTGAATGAGCAGTTCTTC	CASSAIFRLNEQFF
.	.	TRBV7-8	TRBJ2-2	TGTGCCAGCAGACCTTACAGGGGAGGGGGAAACACCGGGGAGCTGTTTTTT	CASRPYRGGGNTGELFF
.	.	TRBV12-3/TRBV12-4	TRBJ1-5	TGTGCCAGCAGTTTACGGGCAGATCAGCCCCAGCATTTT	CASSLRADQPQHF
few	.	TRBV7-9	TRBJ2-3	TGTGCCAGCAGCTTAGGTGCGGGACACGATACGCAGTATTTT	CASSLGAGHDTQYF
.	.	TRBV7-9	TRBJ2-5	TGTGCCAGCAGCTTAAAGGGGAGTCAAGAGACCCAGTACTTC	CASSLKGSQETQYF
few	TRBD1	TRBV6-1	TRBJ2-1	TGTGCCAGCAGCGGACGGGACAGGGGGAGCGATGAGCAGTTCTTC	CASSGRDRGSDEQFF
.	TRBD1	TRBV18	TRBJ2-1	TGTGCCAGCTCACCAACATGGGGACAGGGTGACAATGAGCAGTTCTTC	CASSPTWGQGDNEQFF
once	TRBD1	TRBV9	TRBJ1-6	TGTGCCAGCAGCGTAGGCCCGACCGGGACAGGGAATTCACCCCTCCACTTT	CASSVGPTGTGNSPLHF
.	.	TRBV20-1	TRBJ2-4	TGCAGTGCTATCCCCGGGGGATCCAAAAACATTCAGTACTTC	CSAIPGGSKNIQYF
.	.	TRBV7-9	TRBJ1-1	TGTGCCAGCAGCTCCCCGGGTAGGGGGTCGAACACTGAAGCTTTCTTT	CASSSPGRGSNTEAFF
.	TRBD2	TRBV7-9	TRBJ2-2	TGTGCCAGCAGAACCGGGACTAGCGCCGGGGAGCTGTTTTTT	CASRTGTSAGELFF
.	.	TRBV27	TRBJ2-5	TGTGCCAGCAGTCCGCCGGGACAAATCCAGTACTTC	CASSPPGQIQYF
.	.	TRBV6-6	TRBJ2-7	TGTGCCAGCACTTGGATCTACGAGCAGTACTTC	CASTWIYEQYF
.	.	TRBV5-4	TRBJ1-3	TGTGCCAGCAGCTTAAAACAGAGGGGAAACACCATATATTTT	CASSLKQRGNTIYF